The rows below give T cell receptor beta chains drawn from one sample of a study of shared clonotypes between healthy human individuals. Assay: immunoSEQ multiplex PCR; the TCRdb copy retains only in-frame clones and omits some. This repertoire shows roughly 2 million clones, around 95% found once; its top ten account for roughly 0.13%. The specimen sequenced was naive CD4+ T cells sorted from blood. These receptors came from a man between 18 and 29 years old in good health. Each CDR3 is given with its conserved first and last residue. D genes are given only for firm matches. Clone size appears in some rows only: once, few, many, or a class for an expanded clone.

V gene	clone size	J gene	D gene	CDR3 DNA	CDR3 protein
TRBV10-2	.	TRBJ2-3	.	TGCGCCAGCAGAAAATTTAGCCCCCTAGATACGCAGTATTTT	CASRKFSPLDTQYF
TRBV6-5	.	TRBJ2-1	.	TGTGCCAGCAGTTTTCGGGGCGATGAGCAGTTCTTC	CASSFRGDEQFF
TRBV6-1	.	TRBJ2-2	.	TGTGCCAGCACGGGGACTGGGAACACCGGGGAGCTGTTTTTT	CASTGTGNTGELFF
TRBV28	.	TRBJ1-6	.	TGTGCCAGCGGATGGCAGGGAAATTCACCCCTCCACTTT	CASGWQGNSPLHF
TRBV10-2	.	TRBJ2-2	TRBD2	TGCGCCAGCATCAATTGGGAACTAGCGGGAAGGACGGGCACCGGGGAGCTGTTTTTT	CASINWELAGRTGTGELFF
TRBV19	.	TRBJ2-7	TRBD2	TGTGCCAGTAGCCAGGCCGGGCTAGCGGGAGTCGAGCAGTACTTC	CASSQAGLAGVEQYF
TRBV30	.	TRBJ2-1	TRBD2	TGTGCCTGGAGGCCCGGACTAGCGGCCAACAATGAGCAGTTCTTC	CAWRPGLAANNEQFF
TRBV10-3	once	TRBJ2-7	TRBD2	TGTGCCACGCGACTAGCGGGAGGCGAGCAGTACTTC	CATRLAGGEQYF
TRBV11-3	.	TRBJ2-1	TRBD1	TGTGCCAGCAGCTTAGACCCTCCCGGGACAGGGGACAATGAGCAGTTCTTC	CASSLDPPGTGDNEQFF
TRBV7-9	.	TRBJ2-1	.	TGTGCCAGCAGGTCCCAGGGAAGGTACCTACGAGGTGAGCAGTTCTTC	CASRSQGRYLRGEQFF
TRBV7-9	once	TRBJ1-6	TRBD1	TGTGCCAGCAGCCACGACAGGGCAAATTCACCCCTCCACTTT	CASSHDRANSPLHF
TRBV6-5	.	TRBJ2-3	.	TGTGCCAGCAGTATAAGCGGACGCACAGATACGCAGTATTTT	CASSISGRTDTQYF
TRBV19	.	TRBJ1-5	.	TGTGCCAGTAGTATTGGTAGGACAGTTAGCAATCAGCCCCAGCATTTT	CASSIGRTVSNQPQHF
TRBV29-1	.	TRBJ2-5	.	TGCAGCGTTAAACAGGGAGGAGAGACCCAGTACTTC	CSVKQGGETQYF
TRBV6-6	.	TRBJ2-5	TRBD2	TGTGCCAGCAGTTACGCGGGAGTGCGAGAGACCCAGTACTTC	CASSYAGVRETQYF
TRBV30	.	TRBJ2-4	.	TGTGCCTGGAGTGGTTTAGCCAAAAACATTCAGTACTTC	CAWSGLAKNIQYF
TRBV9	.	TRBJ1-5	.	TGTGCCAGCAGCGTAGGTTTTGGGGGGCATCAGCCCCAGCATTTT	CASSVGFGGHQPQHF
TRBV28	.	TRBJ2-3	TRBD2	TGTGCCAGCAGCACGCGGGGGGGCAAAGATACGCAGTATTTT	CASSTRGGKDTQYF
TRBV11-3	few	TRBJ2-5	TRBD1	TGTGCCAGCAGCGCCCGGACAGGGACGGGGGAGACCCAGTACTTC	CASSARTGTGETQYF
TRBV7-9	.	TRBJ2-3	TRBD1	TGTGCCAGCAGCTTAACGGGACAGAAGTATTTT	CASSLTGQKYF
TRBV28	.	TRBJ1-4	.	TGTGCCAGCAGTGAAGTAGCAACTAATGAAAAACTGTTTTTT	CASSEVATNEKLFF
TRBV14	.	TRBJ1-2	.	TGTGCCAGCAGCCGTCTTAGAGGCAGGGTGGGAGGCGGCTACACCTTC	CASSRLRGRVGGGYTF
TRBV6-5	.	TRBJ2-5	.	TGTGCCAGCAGTTACAAGGGTGTCCAGTACTTC	CASSYKGVQYF
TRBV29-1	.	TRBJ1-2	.	TGCAGCGTTGAAGTCACAGGGTTTCGGTATGGCTACACCTTC	CSVEVTGFRYGYTF
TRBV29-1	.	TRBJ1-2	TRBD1	TGCAGCGTGGGTTCGGGACAGGGATTCTATGGCTACACCTTC	CSVGSGQGFYGYTF
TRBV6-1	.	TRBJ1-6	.	TGTGCCAGCAGTGAACGGGAGGTGCGGGCCTATTCACCCCTCCACTTT	CASSEREVRAYSPLHF
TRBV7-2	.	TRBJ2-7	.	TGTGCCAGCAGCTTAGAATCGACAACCGAGCAGTACTTC	CASSLESTTEQYF
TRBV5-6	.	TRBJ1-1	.	TGTGCCAGCAGCTGGGGCCAGGGCCCTGAAGCTTTCTTT	CASSWGQGPEAFF
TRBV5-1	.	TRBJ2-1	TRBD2	TGCGCCAGCAGCTCGGAGGGACTAGCGGGAGGGCCTCCGTTCTTC	CASSSEGLAGGPPFF
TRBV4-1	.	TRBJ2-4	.	TGCGCCAGCAGCCAATTGAGCTTGGGGGCGAACGCCAAAAACATTCAGTACTTC	CASSQLSLGANAKNIQYF
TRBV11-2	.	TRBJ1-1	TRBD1	TGTGCCAGCAGCTCTAGCGGGACAGGGAACACTGAAGCTTTCTTT	CASSSSGTGNTEAFF
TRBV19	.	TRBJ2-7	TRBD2	TGTGCCAGTACCTTCAGCGGGATCGGAGGCTACGAGCAGTACTTC	CASTFSGIGGYEQYF
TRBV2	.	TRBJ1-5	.	TGTGCCAGCAGTGTGGCAGACTCTCAGCCCCAGCATTTT	CASSVADSQPQHF
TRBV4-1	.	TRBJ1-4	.	TGCGCCAGCAGCCAAGATGGGGGAACTAATGAAAAACTGTTTTTT	CASSQDGGTNEKLFF
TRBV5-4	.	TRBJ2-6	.	TGTGCCAGCAGCGTTCGGCGCTCTGGGGCCAACGTCCTGACTTTC	CASSVRRSGANVLTF
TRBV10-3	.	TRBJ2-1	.	TGTGCCATCAGCACTGGATCGGGTTACAATGAGCAGTTCTTC	CAISTGSGYNEQFF
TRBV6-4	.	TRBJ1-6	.	TGTGCCAGCAGCACGGAGGGCGGACATAATTCACCCCTCCACTTT	CASSTEGGHNSPLHF
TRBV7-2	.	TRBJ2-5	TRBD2	TGTGCCAGCAGCTTATCCAGCGGGGTCCGAGGGACCCAGTACTTC	CASSLSSGVRGTQYF
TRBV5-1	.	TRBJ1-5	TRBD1	TGCGCCAGCAGCTTGGAAGCAGGGGGGTTCCATCAGCCCCAGCATTTT	CASSLEAGGFHQPQHF
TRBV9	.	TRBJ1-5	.	TGTGCCAGCAGCCCAGGGCTCAGTACCAATCAGCCCCAGCATTTT	CASSPGLSTNQPQHF
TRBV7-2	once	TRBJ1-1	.	TGTGCCAGCAGCGGCGGGCCCATGAACACTGAAGCTTTCTTT	CASSGGPMNTEAFF